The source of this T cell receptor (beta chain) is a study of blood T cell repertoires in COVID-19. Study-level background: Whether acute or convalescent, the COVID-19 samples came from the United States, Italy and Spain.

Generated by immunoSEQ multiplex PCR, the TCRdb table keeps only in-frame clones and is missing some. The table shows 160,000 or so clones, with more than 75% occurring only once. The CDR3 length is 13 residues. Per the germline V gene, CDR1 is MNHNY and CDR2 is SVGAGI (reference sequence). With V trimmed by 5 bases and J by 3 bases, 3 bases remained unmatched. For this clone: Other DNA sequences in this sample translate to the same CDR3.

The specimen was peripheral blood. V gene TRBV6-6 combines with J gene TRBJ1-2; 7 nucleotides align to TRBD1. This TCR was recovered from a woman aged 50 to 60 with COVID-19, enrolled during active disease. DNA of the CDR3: TGTGCCAGCAGTAGGGGGACAGACTATGGCTACACCTTC. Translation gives CASSRGTDYGYTF.